Following are 5 T cell receptor beta chains from one sample sequenced in a study of tumor-infiltrating lymphocytes in glioblastoma multiforme. Three nested ARM-PCR rounds with V-beta and C-beta primers built TCRB libraries. TCRdb itself ran the multiplex PCR reads through MiXCR, one entry per CDR3 protein. This sample yields thousands of distinct CDR3 sequences, of which about 76% are seen a single time; about half belongs to the top ten. Input material: brain tumor tissue. These receptors were collected from a male donor with glioblastoma.

This clonotype has at least ten counts. The gene calls are TRBV4-1 and TRBJ2-7; possibly TRBD1 for D (6 bases). This CDR3 is built from 16 residues. Deletions cut 1 base from V and 3 bases from J, with 16 bases between. Germline CDR1 reads MGHRA; CDR2 reads YSYEKL. The DNA for the CDR3 is TGCGCCAGCAGCCAAGTGGCGGACAGTCCTTTCTACGAGCAGTACTTC. This codes for CASSQVADSPFYEQYF.

The V call is TRBV4-1, the J call TRBJ1-2; a possible D gene is TRBD1 (5 bases). CDR3 length: 18 amino acids. The V end lost 5 bases, the J end lost 0 bases, and 22 bases lay between the germline ends. Germline CDR1 is MGHRA and CDR2 is YSYEKL. Here the CDR3 DNA reads TGCGCCAGCAGCAACCAAGAAGGAGGGGTTGGAGCTAACTATGGCTACACCTTC. Its protein product is CASSNQEGGVGANYGYTF.

The chain couples TRBV20-1 to TRBJ2-3, with 9 positions matching TRBD2. CDR3 length: 14 amino acids. Germline values: CDR1 DFQATT, CDR2 SNEGSKA (reference sequence). V lost 1 base and J lost 1; bases outside the gene matches: 0. The CDR3 DNA is TGCAGTGCTAGAGGGACTAGCGGCACAGATACGCAGTATTTT. This sequence encodes CSARGTSGTDTQYF.

The chain combines TRBV10-2 with TRBJ2-5; 7 bases fit TRBD1. The CDR3 spans 12 residues. Germline CDR1 and CDR2: WSHSY and SAAADI. The ends lost 10 bases at V and 3 bases at J; junction bases unmatched: 5. The CDR3 coding sequence is TGCGCCACCCGGACAGGTGAAGAGACCCAGTACTTC. This sequence encodes CATRTGEETQYF.

This chain links TRBV20-1 with TRBJ1-2; perhaps TRBD1 as D (6 bases). Germline CDR1 is DFQATT and CDR2 is SNEGSKA (reference sequence). The CDR3 loop spans 12 amino acids. V dropped 5 bases and J dropped 6 bases, with 13 bases sitting between them. The CDR3: CSAPGTSDGYTF. For the CDR3, the DNA is TGCAGTGCTCCCGGGACAAGCGATGGCTACACCTTC.